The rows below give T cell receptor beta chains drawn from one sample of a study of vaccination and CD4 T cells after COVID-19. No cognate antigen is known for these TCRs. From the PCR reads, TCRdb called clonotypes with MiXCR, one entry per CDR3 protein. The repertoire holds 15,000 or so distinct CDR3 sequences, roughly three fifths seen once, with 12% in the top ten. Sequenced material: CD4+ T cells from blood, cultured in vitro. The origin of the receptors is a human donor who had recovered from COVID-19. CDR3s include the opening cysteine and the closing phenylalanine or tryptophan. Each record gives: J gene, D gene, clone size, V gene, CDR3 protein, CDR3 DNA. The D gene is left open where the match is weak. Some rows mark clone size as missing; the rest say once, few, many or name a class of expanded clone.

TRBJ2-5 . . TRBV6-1 CASSWTSQETQYF TGTGCCAGCAGCTGGACAAGCCAAGAGACCCAGTACTTC
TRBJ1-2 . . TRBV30 CAWSASGGYGYTF TGTGCCTGGAGTGCAAGTGGGGGGTATGGCTACACCTTC
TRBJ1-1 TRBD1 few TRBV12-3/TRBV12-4 CASRYRDSRGTEAFF TGTGCCAGCAGGTACCGGGACAGTAGAGGCACTGAAGCTTTCTTT
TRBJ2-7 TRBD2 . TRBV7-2 CASSRSGSGYEQYF TGTGCCAGCAGTCGTAGCGGGAGTGGGTACGAGCAGTACTTC
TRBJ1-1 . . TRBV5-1 CASSYGGLGDTEAFF TGCGCCAGCAGCTACGGGGGGCTTGGGGACACTGAAGCTTTCTTT
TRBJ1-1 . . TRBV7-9 CASSKATGENTEAFF TGTGCCAGCAGTAAGGCGACAGGAGAGAACACTGAAGCTTTCTTT
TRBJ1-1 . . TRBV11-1 CASSPDRSNTEAFF TGTGCCAGCAGCCCGGACAGATCGAACACTGAAGCTTTCTTT
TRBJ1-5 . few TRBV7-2 CASSLVENQPQHF TGTGCCAGCAGCTTAGTCGAAAATCAGCCCCAGCATTTT
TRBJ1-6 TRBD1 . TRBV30 CAWDQGASSYNSPLHF TGTGCCTGGGACCAGGGGGCGAGCTCCTATAATTCACCCCTCCACTTT
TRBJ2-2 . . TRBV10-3 CAIKGEATGELFF TGTGCCATCAAGGGGGAGGCCACCGGGGAGCTGTTTTTT
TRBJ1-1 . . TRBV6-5 CVSSYSVVNTEAFF TGTGTCAGCAGTTACTCGGTGGTGAACACTGAAGCTTTCTTT
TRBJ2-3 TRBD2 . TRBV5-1 CASSLVTSGMGTQYF TGCGCCAGCAGCTTGGTAACTAGCGGGATGGGTACGCAGTATTTT
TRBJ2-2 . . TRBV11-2 CASSFRQGGTGELFF TGTGCCAGCAGCTTTAGGCAGGGAGGAACCGGGGAGCTGTTTTTT
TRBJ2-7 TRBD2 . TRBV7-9 CASSLGTSGYYEQYF TGTGCCAGCAGCTTAGGTACTAGCGGGTACTACGAGCAGTACTTC
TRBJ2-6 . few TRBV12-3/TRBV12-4 CASTEVGVLTF TGTGCCAGCACAGAAGTAGGTGTCCTGACTTTC
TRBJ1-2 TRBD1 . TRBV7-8 CASSQGGGYTF TGTGCCAGCAGCCAGGGGGGTGGCTACACCTTC
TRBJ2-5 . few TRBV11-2 CASSRGDPGEDLEETQYF TGTGCCAGCAGCCGCGGGGATCCGGGAGAGGATTTAGAAGAGACCCAGTACTTC
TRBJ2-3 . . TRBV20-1 CSARDPTDTQYF TGCAGTGCTAGAGATCCGACAGATACGCAGTATTTT
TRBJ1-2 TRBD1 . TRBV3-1 CASSQVTGGRGYGYTF TGTGCCAGCAGCCAAGTCACAGGGGGGCGGGGCTATGGCTACACCTTC
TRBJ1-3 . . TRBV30 CAWSVIPGNTIYF TGTGCCTGGAGTGTAATCCCTGGAAACACCATATATTTT
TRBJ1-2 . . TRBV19 CASSIGPSGGDYYGYTF TGTGCCAGTAGTATAGGCCCCTCTGGGGGGGACTACTATGGCTACACCTTC
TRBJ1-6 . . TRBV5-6 CASSLAERGNSPLHF TGTGCCAGCAGCTTGGCCGAAAGGGGTAATTCACCCCTCCACTTT
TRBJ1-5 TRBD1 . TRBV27 CASSLTGTGAYSNQPQHF TGTGCCAGCAGTTTAACCGGGACAGGGGCGTATAGCAATCAGCCCCAGCATTTT
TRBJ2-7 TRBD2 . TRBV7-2 CASSTEGSSGVSSYEQYF TGTGCCAGCAGCACCGAAGGGTCTAGCGGGGTTAGCTCCTACGAGCAGTACTTC
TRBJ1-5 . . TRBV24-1 CATSDLTAQPQHF TGTGCCACCAGTGATTTGACAGCACAGCCCCAGCATTTT
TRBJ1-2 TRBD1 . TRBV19 CASSMGRGRTNYGYTF TGTGCCAGTAGTATGGGCAGGGGGCGAACTAACTATGGCTACACCTTC
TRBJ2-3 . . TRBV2 CASSGGSASSTDTQYF TGTGCCAGCAGTGGAGGTAGCGCCTCTAGCACAGATACGCAGTATTTT